This T cell receptor beta chain is from a study of blood T cell repertoires in COVID-19. Study background: COVID-19 samples, acute and convalescent, were from the United States, Italy and Spain.

As originally analysed: Amplification from reference gene primers served as the basis for estimated nucleated cell counts. The assay was immunoSEQ multiplex PCR, and TCRdb's table has in-frame clones only and misses some. The V and J calls and clone size were taken over from that table, and D and trimming were inferred from the DNA. The profile shows 120,000 to 150,000 clones, around 82% of them singletons. The CDR3 has 13 residues. The germline V gene has CDR1 SQVTM and CDR2 ANQGSEA. The ends were cut back, 8 bases at V and 4 bases at J, with 17 bases in the middle. The participants were between about 18 and 90 years old and came from about two dozen US areas. Clinical history reported by participants formed the basis on which cohorts were assigned. This clone has a single count.

Sequenced input: PBMCs or T cells enriched from blood (not recorded which). This clonotype originated in a man aged 45-60 years in a cohort exposed to, infected with or recovered from COVID-19 (not recorded which). The V and J genes are TRBV29-1 and TRBJ1-1, with a weak D call TRBD1 (6 bases). CDR3 DNA sequence: TGCAGCCCTAGAGCAGGGGAAGGCACTGAAGCTTTCTTT. Its translation: CSPRAGEGTEAFF. Full variable domain (remainder filled in from reference TRBV29-1 and TRBJ1-1): SAVISQKPSRDICQRGTSLTIQCQVDSQVTMMFWYRQQPGQSLTLIATANQGSEATYESGFVIDKFPISRPNLTFSTLTVSNMSPEDSSIYLCSPRAGEGTEAFFGQGTRLTVV.